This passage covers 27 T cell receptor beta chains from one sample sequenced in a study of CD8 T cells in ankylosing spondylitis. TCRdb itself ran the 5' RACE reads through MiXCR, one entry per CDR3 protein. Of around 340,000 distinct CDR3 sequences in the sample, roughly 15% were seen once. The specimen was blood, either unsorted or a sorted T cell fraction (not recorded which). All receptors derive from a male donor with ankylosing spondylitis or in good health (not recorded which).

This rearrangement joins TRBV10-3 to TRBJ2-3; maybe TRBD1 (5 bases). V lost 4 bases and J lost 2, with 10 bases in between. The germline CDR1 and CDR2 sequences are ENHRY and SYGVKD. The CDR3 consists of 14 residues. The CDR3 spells CAISGRQLTDTQYF. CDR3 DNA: TGTGCCATCAGTGGCAGACAGCTCACAGATACGCAGTATTTT.

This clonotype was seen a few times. The DNA for the CDR3 is TGTGCTGTTGCAACGGATCTAATGAACACTGAAGCTTTCTTT. It translates to CAVATDLMNTEAFF. V is TRBV12-3 or TRBV12-4 and J is TRBJ1-1; D call uncertain. The CDR3 length is 14 residues.

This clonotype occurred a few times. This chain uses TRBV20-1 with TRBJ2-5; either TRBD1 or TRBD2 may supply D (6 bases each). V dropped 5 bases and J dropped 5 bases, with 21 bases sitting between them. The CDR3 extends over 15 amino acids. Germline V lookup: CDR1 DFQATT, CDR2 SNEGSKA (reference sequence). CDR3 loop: CSAEGGEDLRETQYF. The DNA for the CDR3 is TGCAGTGCTGAGGGGGGAGAGGATCTGAGGGAGACCCAGTACTTC.

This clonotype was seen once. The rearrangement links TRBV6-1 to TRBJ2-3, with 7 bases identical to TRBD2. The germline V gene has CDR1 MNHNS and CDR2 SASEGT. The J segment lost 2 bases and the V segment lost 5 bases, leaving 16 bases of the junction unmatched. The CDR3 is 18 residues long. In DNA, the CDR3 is TGTGCCAGCAGTCCCCCAGGACCAGCGGGAAAATCCACAGATACGCAGTATTTT. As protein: CASSPPGPAGKSTDTQYF.

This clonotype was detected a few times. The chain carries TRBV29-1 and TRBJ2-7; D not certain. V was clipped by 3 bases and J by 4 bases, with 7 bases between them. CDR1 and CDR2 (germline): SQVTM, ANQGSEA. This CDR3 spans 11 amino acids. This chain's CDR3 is CSVESEYEQYF. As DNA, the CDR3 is TGCAGCGTTGAGTCAGAGTACGAGCAGTACTTC.

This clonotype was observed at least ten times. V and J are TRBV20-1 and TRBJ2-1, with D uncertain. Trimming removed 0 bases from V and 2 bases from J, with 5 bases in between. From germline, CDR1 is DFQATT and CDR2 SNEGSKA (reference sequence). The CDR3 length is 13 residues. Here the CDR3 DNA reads TGCAGTGCTAGAGAGGCGGCCTACAATGAGCAGTTCTTC. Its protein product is CSAREAAYNEQFF.

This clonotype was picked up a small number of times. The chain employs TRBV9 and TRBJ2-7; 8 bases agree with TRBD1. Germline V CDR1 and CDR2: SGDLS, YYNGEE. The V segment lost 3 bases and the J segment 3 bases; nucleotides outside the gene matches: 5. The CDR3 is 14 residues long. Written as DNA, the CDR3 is TGTGCCAGCAGCGGCCCCACAGGGGGCTACGAGCAGTACTTC. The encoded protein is CASSGPTGGYEQYF.

The CDR3: CASSFIYGELFF. CDR3 coding DNA: TGTGCCAGCAGTTTCATATACGGGGAGCTGTTTTTT. The chain employs TRBV27 and TRBJ2-2, with D hard to call. Trimming stripped 3 bases from V and 7 bases from J, with 6 bases between. The CDR3 length is 12 residues. CDR1 is MNHEY, CDR2 SMNVEV, per germline (reference sequence).

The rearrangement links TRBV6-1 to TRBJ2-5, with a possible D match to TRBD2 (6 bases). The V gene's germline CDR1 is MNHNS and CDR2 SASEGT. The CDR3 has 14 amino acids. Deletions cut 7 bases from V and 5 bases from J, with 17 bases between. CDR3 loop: CASKGRIRSETQYF. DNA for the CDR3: TGTGCCAGCAAAGGGAGGATCAGGTCGGAGACCCAGTACTTC.

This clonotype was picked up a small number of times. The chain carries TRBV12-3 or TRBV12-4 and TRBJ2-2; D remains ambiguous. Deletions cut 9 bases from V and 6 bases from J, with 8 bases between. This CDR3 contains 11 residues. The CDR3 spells CASLKSGELFF. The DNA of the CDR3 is TGTGCCAGTCTTAAGTCCGGGGAGCTGTTTTTT.

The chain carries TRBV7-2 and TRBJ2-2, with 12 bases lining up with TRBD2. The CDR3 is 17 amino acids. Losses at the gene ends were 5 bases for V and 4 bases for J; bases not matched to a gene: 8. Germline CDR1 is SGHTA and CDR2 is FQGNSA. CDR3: CASSPTSGSSVTGELFF. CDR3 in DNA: TGTGCCAGCAGCCCGACTAGCGGGAGTTCGGTCACCGGGGAGCTGTTTTTT.

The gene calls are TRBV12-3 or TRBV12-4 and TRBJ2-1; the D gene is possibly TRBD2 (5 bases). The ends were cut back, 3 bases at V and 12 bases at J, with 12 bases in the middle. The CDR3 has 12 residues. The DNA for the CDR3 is TGTGCCAGCAGTTTCGGCGGGCAGCGGCAGTTCTTC. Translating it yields CASSFGGQRQFF.

CDR3 DNA: TGCGGCGGGGATGAACCTTCTATCTACACAGATACGCAGTATTTT. It translates to CGGDEPSIYTDTQYF. The chain couples TRBV20-1 to TRBJ2-3, with D maybe TRBD2 (6 bases). There are 15 residues in the CDR3. Germline lookup yields CDR1 DFQATT and CDR2 SNEGSKA (reference sequence).

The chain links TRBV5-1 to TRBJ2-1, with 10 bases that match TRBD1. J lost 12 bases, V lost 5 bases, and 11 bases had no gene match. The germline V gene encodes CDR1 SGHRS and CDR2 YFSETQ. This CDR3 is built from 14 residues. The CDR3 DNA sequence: TGCGCCAGCAGGTCCGGGACAGGGGCTGTTGGGCAGTTCTTC. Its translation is CASRSGTGAVGQFF.

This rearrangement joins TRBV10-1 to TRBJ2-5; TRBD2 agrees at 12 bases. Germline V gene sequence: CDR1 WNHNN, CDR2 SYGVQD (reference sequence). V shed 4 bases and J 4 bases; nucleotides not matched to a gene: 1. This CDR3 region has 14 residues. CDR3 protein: CASSASGRGETQYF. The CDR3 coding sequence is TGCGCCAGCAGTGCTAGCGGGAGGGGAGAGACCCAGTACTTC.

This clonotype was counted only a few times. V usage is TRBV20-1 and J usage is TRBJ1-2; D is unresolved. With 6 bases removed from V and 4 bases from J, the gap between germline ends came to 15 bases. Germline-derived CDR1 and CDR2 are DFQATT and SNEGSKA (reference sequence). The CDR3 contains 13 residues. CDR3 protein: CSAYPGSFYGYTF. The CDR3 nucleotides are TGCAGTGCCTATCCGGGTAGCTTCTATGGCTACACCTTC.

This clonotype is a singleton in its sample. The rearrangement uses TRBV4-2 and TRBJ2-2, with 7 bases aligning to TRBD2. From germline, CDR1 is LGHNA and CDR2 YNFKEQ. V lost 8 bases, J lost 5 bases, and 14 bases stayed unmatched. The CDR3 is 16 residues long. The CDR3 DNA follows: TGTGCCAGCCGACCGTTGGGGGGAGGGAGGACCGGGGAGCTGTTTTTT. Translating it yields CASRPLGGGRTGELFF.

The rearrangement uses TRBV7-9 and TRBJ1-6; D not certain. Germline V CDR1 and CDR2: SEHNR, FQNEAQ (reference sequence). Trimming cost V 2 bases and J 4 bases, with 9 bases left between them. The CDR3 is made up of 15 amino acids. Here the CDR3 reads CASSLTGRYNSPLHF. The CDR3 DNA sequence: TGTGCCAGCAGCTTAACTGGACGGTATAATTCACCCCTCCACTTT.

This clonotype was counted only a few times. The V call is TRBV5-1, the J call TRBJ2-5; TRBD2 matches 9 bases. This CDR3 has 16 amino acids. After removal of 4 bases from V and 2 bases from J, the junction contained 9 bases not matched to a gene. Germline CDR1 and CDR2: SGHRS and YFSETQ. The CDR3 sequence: CASSPRGGGAQETQYF. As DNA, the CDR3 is TGCGCCAGCAGCCCTAGGGGCGGGGGGGCTCAAGAGACCCAGTACTTC.

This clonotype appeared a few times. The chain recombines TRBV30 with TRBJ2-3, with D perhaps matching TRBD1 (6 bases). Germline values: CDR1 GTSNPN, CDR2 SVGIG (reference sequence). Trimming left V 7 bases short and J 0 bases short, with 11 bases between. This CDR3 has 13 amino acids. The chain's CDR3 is CASSQGSTDTQYF. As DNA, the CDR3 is TGTGCCTCCTCTCAGGGGAGCACAGATACGCAGTATTTT.

This CDR3 is CAITQDLNYGYTF. The DNA for the CDR3 is TGTGCCATCACCCAGGACCTTAACTATGGCTACACCTTC. V usage is TRBV10-3 and J usage is TRBJ1-2; D is undetermined. Trimming took off 7 bases at V and 1 base at J, with 10 bases between the two ends. Germline lookup yields CDR1 ENHRY and CDR2 SYGVKD. This CDR3 comprises 13 residues.

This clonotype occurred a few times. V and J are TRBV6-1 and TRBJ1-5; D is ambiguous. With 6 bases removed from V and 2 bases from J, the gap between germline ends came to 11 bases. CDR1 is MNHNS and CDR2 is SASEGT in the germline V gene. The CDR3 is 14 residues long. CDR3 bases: TGTGCCAGCAGAATTGGAGGCGGCAATCAGCCCCAGCATTTT. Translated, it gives CASRIGGGNQPQHF.

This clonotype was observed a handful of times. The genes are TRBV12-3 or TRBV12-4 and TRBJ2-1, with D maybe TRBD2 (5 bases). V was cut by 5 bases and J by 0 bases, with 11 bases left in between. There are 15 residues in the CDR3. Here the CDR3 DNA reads TGTGCCAGCAGTCAAGGACTCGGCTCCTACAATGAGCAGTTCTTC. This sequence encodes CASSQGLGSYNEQFF.

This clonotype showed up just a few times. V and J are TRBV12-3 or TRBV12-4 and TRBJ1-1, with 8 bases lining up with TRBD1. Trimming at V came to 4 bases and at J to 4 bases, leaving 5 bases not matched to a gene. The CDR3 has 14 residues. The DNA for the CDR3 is TGTGCCAGCAGTTCCTCAGGGGGCCGCACTGAAGCTTTCTTT. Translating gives CASSSSGGRTEAFF.

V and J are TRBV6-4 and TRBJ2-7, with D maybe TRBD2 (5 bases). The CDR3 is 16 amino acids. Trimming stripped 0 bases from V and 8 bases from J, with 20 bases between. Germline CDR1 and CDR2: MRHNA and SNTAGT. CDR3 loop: CASSDSCGLSPRKQYF. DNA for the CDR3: TGTGCCAGCAGTGACTCTTGCGGACTTTCTCCTAGGAAGCAGTACTTC.

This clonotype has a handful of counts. CDR3: CASVTAGRYSGANVLTF. As DNA, the CDR3 is TGTGCCAGCGTCACCGCGGGACGTTACTCTGGGGCCAACGTCCTGACTTTC. The genes are TRBV5-6 and TRBJ2-6, with D maybe TRBD2 (6 bases). This CDR3 contains 17 residues. Germline CDR1 SGHDT, CDR2 YYEEEE. V was trimmed by 7 bases and J by 0 bases, leaving 17 bases between them.

CDR3 nucleotide sequence: TGTGCCAGCAGCCCTCGCTCTGGAGACAGGGGGCCGAATAGCAATCAGCCCCAGCATTTT. This translates into CASSPRSGDRGPNSNQPQHF. The gene calls are TRBV21-1 and TRBJ1-5; the DNA was not compared with TRBD1, the D call given in the table. TRBV21-1 is described as a pseudogene. This CDR3 region has 20 residues.